This T cell receptor beta chain originates from a study of OX40 agonist ivuxolimab in advanced cancers. The overall study: People who had prior anti-PD-1, anti-PD-L1 or anti-CTLA-4 therapy could take part, and less than 50% had some.

Sequencing used immunoSEQ multiplex PCR; TCRdb keeps in-frame clones, though not all of them. The sample shows around 76,000 clones, roughly 78% of them seen only once. Source: CD4+ or CD8+ T cells sorted from blood, taken in a trial of the OX40 agonist ivuxolimab. This receptor was obtained from an adult with an advanced solid tumor such as melanoma, head and neck, liver or kidney cancer.

The DNA for the CDR3 is TGTGCCAGCTCCCTCCGGGGGGCCCCGATCTCTAACTATGGCTACACCTTC. Its translation is CASSLRGAPISNYGYTF. This chain connects TRBV18 to TRBJ1-2, with TRBD1 as a possible D gene (6 bases). The CDR3 spans 17 residues. The germline V gene encodes CDR1 KGHSH and CDR2 LQKENI. V lost 6 bases to trimming and J lost 0 bases, with 20 bases between them.